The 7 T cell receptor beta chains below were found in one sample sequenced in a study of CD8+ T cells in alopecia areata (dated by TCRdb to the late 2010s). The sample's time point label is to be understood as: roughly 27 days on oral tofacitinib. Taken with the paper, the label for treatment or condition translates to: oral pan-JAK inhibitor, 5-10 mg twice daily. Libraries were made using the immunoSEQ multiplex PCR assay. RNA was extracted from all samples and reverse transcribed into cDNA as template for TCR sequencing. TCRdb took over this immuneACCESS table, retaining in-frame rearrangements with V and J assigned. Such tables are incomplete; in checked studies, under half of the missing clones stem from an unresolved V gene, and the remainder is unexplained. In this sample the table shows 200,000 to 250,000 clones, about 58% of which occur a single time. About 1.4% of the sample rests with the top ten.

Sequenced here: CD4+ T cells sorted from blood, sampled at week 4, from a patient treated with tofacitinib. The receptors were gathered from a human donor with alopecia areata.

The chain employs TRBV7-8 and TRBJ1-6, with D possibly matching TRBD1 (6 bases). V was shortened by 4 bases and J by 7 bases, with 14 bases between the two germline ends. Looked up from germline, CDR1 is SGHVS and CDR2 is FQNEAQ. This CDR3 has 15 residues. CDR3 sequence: CASSSQTGLNSPLHF. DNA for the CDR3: TGTGCCAGCAGCTCCCAAACAGGGTTGAATTCACCCCTCCACTTT.

CDR3 loop: CASSSRGGAYEQYF. Here the CDR3 DNA reads TGTGCCAGCAGCTCCAGGGGGGGCGCTTACGAGCAGTACTTC. This chain joins TRBV7-2 and TRBJ2-7; tentatively, D is TRBD1 or TRBD2 (7 bases each). This CDR3 spans 14 amino acids. V dropped 4 bases and J dropped 4 bases, with 14 bases sitting between them. Germline V gives CDR1 SGHTA, CDR2 FQGNSA.

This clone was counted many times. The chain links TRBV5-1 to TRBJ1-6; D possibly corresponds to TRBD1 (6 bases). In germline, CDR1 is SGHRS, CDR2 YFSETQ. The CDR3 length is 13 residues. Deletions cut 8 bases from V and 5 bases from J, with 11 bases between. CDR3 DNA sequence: TGCGCCAGTAAGGACAGCGATAATTCACCCCTCCACTTT. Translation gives CASKDSDNSPLHF.

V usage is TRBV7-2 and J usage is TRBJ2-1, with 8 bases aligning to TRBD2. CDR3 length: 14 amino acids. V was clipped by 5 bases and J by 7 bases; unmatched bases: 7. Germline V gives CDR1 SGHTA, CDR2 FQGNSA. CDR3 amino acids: CASSLRLARNEQFF. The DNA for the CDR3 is TGTGCCAGCAGCCTACGACTAGCGCGGAATGAGCAGTTCTTC.

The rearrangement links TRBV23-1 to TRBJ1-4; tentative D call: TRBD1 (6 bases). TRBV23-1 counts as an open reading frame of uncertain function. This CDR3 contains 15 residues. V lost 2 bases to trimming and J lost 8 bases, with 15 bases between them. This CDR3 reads CASSQSRGTREKLFF. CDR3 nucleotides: TGCGCCAGCAGTCAAAGTAGGGGGACCAGGGAAAAACTGTTTTTT.

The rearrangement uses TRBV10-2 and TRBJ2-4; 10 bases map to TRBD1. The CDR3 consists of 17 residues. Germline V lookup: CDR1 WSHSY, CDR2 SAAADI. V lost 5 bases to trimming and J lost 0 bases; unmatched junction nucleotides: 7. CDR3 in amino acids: CASSLGQGPGAKNIQYF. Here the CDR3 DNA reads TGCGCCAGCAGTTTGGGACAGGGGCCCGGAGCCAAAAACATTCAGTACTTC.

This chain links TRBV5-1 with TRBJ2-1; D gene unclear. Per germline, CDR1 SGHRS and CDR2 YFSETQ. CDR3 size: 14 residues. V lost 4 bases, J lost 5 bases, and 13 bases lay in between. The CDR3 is CASSQDRPNNEQFF. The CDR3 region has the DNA TGCGCCAGCAGCCAGGATAGGCCTAACAATGAGCAGTTCTTC.